This T cell receptor (beta chain) was sequenced in a study of blood T cell repertoires in COVID-19. CDR3 size: 15 residues. Per the germline V gene, CDR1 is SNHLY and CDR2 is FYNNEI. The junction had 12 bases not matched to a gene; V was cut back by 6 bases and J by 5 bases. The repertoire was sequenced with immunoSEQ multiplex PCR; TCRdb's copy has only in-frame clones and lacks some. The repertoire includes a few hundred thousand clones, 70% to 90% of them detected once, and about 6% sits in the top ten. Sequencing input: peripheral blood. The chain recombines TRBV2 with TRBJ2-7; the match to TRBD2 covers 8 bases. This TCR derives from a woman in her forties or fifties with COVID-19, enrolled during active disease. CDR3 nucleotide sequence: TGTGCCAGCAGGGACGGGAGGGCCCTTTTGGACGAGCAGTACTTC. This encodes CASRDGRALLDEQYF.